A selection of T cell receptor beta chains follows, all from one sample in a study of Graves' ophthalmopathy and Graves' hyperthyroidism. MiXCR was run by TCRdb on the multiplex PCR reads, yielding one entry per CDR3 protein. The sample consists of hundreds of thousands of distinct CDR3 sequences, 45% of them appearing once. Sequenced sample: peripheral blood. The source is an adult man with Graves' ophthalmopathy. CDR3s include the opening cysteine and the closing phenylalanine or tryptophan. Each record gives: D gene, clone size, V gene, J gene, CDR3 DNA, CDR3 protein. D genes are given only for firm matches. A row's size may be missing; if present it is once, few, many or a size class.

D: TRBD1
size: .
V: TRBV19
J: TRBJ1-1
DNA: TGTGCCAGTAGCATTGGACAGGCCGCCGATGAAGCTTTCTTT
CDR3: CASSIGQAADEAFF

D: .
size: .
V: TRBV3-1
J: TRBJ1-1
DNA: TGTGCCAGCAGCCAAGACGGTCTGGCGGGCGCTGAAGCTTTCTTT
CDR3: CASSQDGLAGAEAFF

D: .
size: .
V: TRBV5-1
J: TRBJ1-2
DNA: TGCGCCAGCAGCCACCCGGGACGGAACTATGGCTACACCTTC
CDR3: CASSHPGRNYGYTF

D: .
size: once
V: TRBV5-6
J: TRBJ2-5
DNA: TGCGCCAGCAGCCCTTCTGGGGGCAGTAGCCTTGAGACCCAGTACTTC
CDR3: CASSPSGGSSLETQYF

D: .
size: .
V: TRBV11-2
J: TRBJ1-4
DNA: TGTGCCAGCAGCTTAGACAGTGGGGCTGAAAAACTGTTTTTT
CDR3: CASSLDSGAEKLFF

D: .
size: .
V: TRBV27
J: TRBJ2-5
DNA: TGTGCCAGGCGGGACATACAAGAGACCCAGTACTTC
CDR3: CARRDIQETQYF

D: TRBD2
size: .
V: TRBV29-1
J: TRBJ2-7
DNA: TGCAGCGTTGAACGAGCGGGGGGTTCCTACGAGCAGTACTTC
CDR3: CSVERAGGSYEQYF

D: .
size: .
V: TRBV4-1
J: TRBJ1-1
DNA: TGTGCCAGCAGGAGCGGGATGAAAGCTTTCTTT
CDR3: CASRSGMKAFF

D: TRBD1
size: .
V: TRBV24-1
J: TRBJ2-5
DNA: TGTGCCGATACAGGGGGCGGATCGGAGACCCAGTACTTC
CDR3: CADTGGGSETQYF

D: .
size: few
V: TRBV7-9
J: TRBJ1-5
DNA: TGTGCCAGCAGCTTAGTCCCCGACACGTATAGCAATCAGCCCCAGCATTTT
CDR3: CASSLVPDTYSNQPQHF